One TCR beta chain is described in this entry. Its antigen has not been determined. No qualities accompany the bases; no much larger clone lies one base away. V sheds 5 bases and J sheds 1 base, leaving 12 bases between their ends. The CDR3 covers 15 residues, taking in both the cysteine and the phenylalanine. The kept DNA is CDR3 alone, 45 bases in frame from the first base. Per the germline V gene, SGHTA is the CDR1 and FQGNSA is the CDR2. Using the deep immunoSEQ assay, multiplex PCR amplified TCR CDR3 regions from genomic DNA. Extracted genomic DNA from each cell subset was distributed evenly across all wells of several immunoSEQ 96-well plates, and each plate was treated as a replicate. For sorted subsets, each replicate PCR was loaded with 200 ng genomic DNA, equivalent to 30,000 or so T cell genomes. The purified libraries were quantified using a Qubit 3.0 fluorometer, sized with a Bioanalyzer 2100, and then quantified again using the KAPA Library Quantification kit. Every immunoSEQ 96-well plate was sequenced on a dedicated single-read 150-cycle Illumina NextSeq 550 flow cell. Per the source publication's procedure: Because only junctional sequences without quality scores were contained in the immunoSEQ output, filtering matching that applied to full-length reads could not be performed. Sequences were annotated with PyIR, a Python wrapper for IgBLAST v1.9, and V/J genes and CDR3 were assigned using IMGT germline references. Reads were removed for weak V/J assignments (E-value above 1e-6), missing CDR3, stop codons, out-of-frame junctions, or ambiguous translated residues. V3J clonotypes were defined as sequences sharing an identical inferred V gene, J gene, and CDR3 amino acid sequence. Percentage overlap between repertoires was calculated by dividing the number of shared unique clonotypes by the size of the smaller repertoire. Three approaches were used to assess repertoire richness: RTK rarefaction, the Chao1 estimator, and Recon v2.1 estimates of unobserved clonotypes. Generation probabilities for all TCRbeta clonotypes obtained by the gDNA method from a handful of donors were computed using OLGA. The immuneACCESS repertoire file appears here via TCRdb, limited to in-frame rearrangements. These files lack a portion of the clones; in checked studies, under half of the deficit traces to unresolved V genes, and the cause of the others is not known. V and J calls plus clone size are reproduced from that table; the DNA served to infer D and trimming. Present in this sample are 2,500,000 or so clones, about 90% of which were seen just once. The ten largest clones add up to 0.3% to 0.45% of the sample.

The donors were healthy, HIV-negative adults with no recently reported acute infections or vaccinations. Only Caucasian adults living in Nashville, Tennessee, USA were represented among the donors. CD4+ T cells were enriched by magnetic negative selection; naive cells were then positively selected on CD45RA, and the negative fraction formed the memory subset. After blood collection by leukapheresis, PBMCs were isolated using Ficoll-Histopaque density gradient centrifugation and then cryopreserved in the vapor phase of liquid nitrogen. Analytical flow cytometry was used to check the purity and quantity of every magnetically sorted T cell population. From each sorted fraction, genomic DNA was isolated and quantified by UV absorbance on a Nanodrop 2000c. The data originate from a study of shared clonotypes between healthy human individuals (dated by TCRdb to about 2020). About the full investigation: Three men and a couple of women, aged 18 to 49 years, made up the cohort. To increase sequencing depth and limit assay-specific biases, different laboratories used diverse techniques to prepare libraries and sequence TCR repertoires. Blood TCR repertoires of five healthy adults were deeply sequenced to estimate repertoire size and the extent of clonotype sharing between individuals. Per donor, three plates each were used for CD4 naive and CD4 memory, two for CD8 naive, and one for CD8 memory. Each donor's leukapheresis produced roughly between roughly 0.94 and 9.5 billion PBMCs.

Points the paper makes about the study in general: Pairwise subsampling indicated that sequencing depth was expected to affect the degree of clonotype sharing among donors. The genetic and exposure-history diversity represented was limited by the small number of donors. Larger estimated clonotype richness was generally found for naive subsets than for memory subsets. Compared with non-shared clonotypes, the clonotypes found in all four sorted-subset donors had higher generation probabilities. When a handful of donors were compared, the shared fraction of clonotypes was 5% to 6.5% for naive CD4, around 3.6% for naive CD8, roughly 2.5% for memory CD4, and under 0.5% for memory CD8. Even with the large sequencing depth, rarefaction of the sorted-subset datasets indicated that sequencing was incomplete. Sampling was restricted to blood, and TCR repertoires in tissues likely differ from the TCR repertoires found in blood.

The chain joins TRBV7-2 to TRBJ1-5, with no confident D gene call. The origin of this receptor is a man between 18 and 35 years old in good health. Some clones in this sample may be carry-over from other donors' samples. Sequenced: naive CD4+ T cells from PBMCs. The label giving this sample's cell subset or site can be read as: CD45RA+ positively selected. The base sequence is TGTGCCAGCAGCCCCGCGGTTGGCAGCAATCAGCCCCAGCATTTT. The translation is CASSPAVGSNQPQHF.